This entry lists 6 T cell receptor beta chains sequenced from one sample in a study of T cells in women clearing cervical HPV infection. This table comes from immunoSEQ multiplex PCR, and its TCRdb copy is limited to in-frame clones, with some not included. Recorded for this sample: tens of thousands of clones. The specimen sequenced was blood buffy coat. Source of these receptors: a woman aged 18 to 75 with a cervical HPV16 infection that either progressed to CIN3+ or cleared (not recorded which).

A remark on this clone: The CDR3 goes on 3 residues after the read ends, and that part is filled in from the germline J gene. J is TRBJ2-1 and V is TRBV7-8; TRBD2 aligns across 12 bases. J lost 4 bases, V lost 5 bases, and 9 bases had no gene match. Germline V gene data show CDR1 as SGHVS and CDR2 as FQNEAQ. The CDR3 loop spans 17 amino acids. Partial CDR3 DNA: TGTGCCAGCAGCCTTCGACTAGCGGGAGACTTTTACAATGAG. Encoded protein: CASSLRLAGDFYNE. The complete CDR3 sequence is CASSLRLAGDFYNEQFF.

With respect to this clone: An end of the junction does not agree with germline; a read error may underlie this. The read is 3 residues too short to cover the CDR3 end, so that end is filled in from the germline J gene. This chain links TRBV4-2 with TRBJ1-4; 10 nucleotides align to TRBD1. The CDR3 length is 18 residues. Per the germline V gene, CDR1 is LGHNA and CDR2 is YNFKEQ. The CDR3 protein is CTSSRGQGVLSGANVLFF. The CDR3 DNA, read in part, is TGTACCAGCAGCCGTGGACAGGGGGTTCTTTCTGGGGCCAACGTA.

A word on this clone: The same CDR3 also results from other DNA sequences found in this sample. The CDR3 sequence: CASSLRQGLTDTQYF. The sequenced CDR3 bases are TGTGCCAGCAGTCTCCGACAGGGCCTCACAGATACG. The rearrangement joins TRBV11-3 to TRBJ2-3; 7 bases fit TRBD1. From the germline J gene comes the end of the CDR3, since the read stops 3 residues before it. The CDR3 is 15 amino acids. V shed 6 bases, J shed 2 bases, and the junction held 8 bases outside the gene matches. Germline V gives CDR1 SGHNT, CDR2 YENEEA.

To note about this clone: The observed sequence ends 3 residues before the CDR3 terminus, with the missing tail filled in from the germline J gene. The chain links TRBV19 to TRBJ1-2; D is ambiguous. Per the germline V gene, CDR1 is LNHDA and CDR2 is SQIVND (reference sequence). The CDR3 sequence is 12 residues long. The part of the CDR3 DNA that was read is TGTGCCAGTAGTAGACTAGCGGATACC. It codes for CASSRLADT. The full CDR3 reads CASSRLADTYTF.

A note on this clone: Read data end 3 residues before the CDR3 end; the end is taken from the germline J gene. The genes are TRBV18 and TRBJ2-5, with TRBD1 matching 7 bases. The CDR3 contains 15 residues. Germline CDR1 reads KGHSH; CDR2 reads LQKENI. The V segment lost 6 bases and the J segment 1 base; nucleotides outside the gene matches: 8. CDR3 bases read: TGTGCCAGCTCTTACTTGTGGGACAGCCAAGAGACC. Residues: CASSYLWDSQET. In full, the CDR3 reads CASSYLWDSQETQYF.

To note about this clone: The read falls 3 residues short of the CDR3 end, and the missing part is taken from the germline J gene. The chain is built from TRBV20-1 and TRBJ2-3, with 14 bases that match TRBD2. With V trimmed by 1 base and J by 7 bases, 7 bases remained unmatched. The CDR3 is 16 amino acids. The V gene's germline CDR1 is DFQATT and CDR2 SNEGSKA (reference sequence). CDR3: CSARAGTSGRSYTQYF. The sequenced part of the CDR3 DNA is TGCAGTGCTAGAGCCGGGACTAGCGGGAGATCTTATACG.